One sample yielded the 13 T cell receptor beta chains listed below, sequenced in a study of beta chain features in type 1 diabetes. Study-wide results and caveats: In all four CD4+ subsets, TCRB CDR3 length was significantly, moderately reduced in type 1 diabetes.

These receptors have no identified antigens. Sequencing targeted expressed TCRB transcripts, as all isolated RNA had been reverse transcribed. Using immunoSEQ multiplex PCR, the repertoire was profiled, and TCRdb retains in-frame clones only, with some absent. The sample consists of 120,000 to 150,000 clones, approximately 13% of them appearing once. The specimen was central memory CD4+ T cells from blood. These receptors all stem from a man younger than 35 with type 1 diabetes.

The rearrangement uses TRBV6-1 and TRBJ1-3; no clear D. CDR1 is MNHNS, CDR2 SASEGT, per germline. There are 14 residues in the CDR3. Trimming cost V 7 bases and J 2 bases, with 12 bases left between them. In DNA, the CDR3 is TGTGCCAGCATTGGAAGCTCGGCTGGAAACACCATATATTTT. Protein sequence: CASIGSSAGNTIYF.

This clone was counted a single time. V is TRBV5-1 and J is TRBJ2-3; no reliable D call. The CDR3 is made up of 13 amino acids. CDR1 is SGHRS and CDR2 is YFSETQ in the germline V gene. The germline V and J ends were trimmed by 4 bases and 3 bases, with 9 bases remaining between them. CDR3 region: CASSPAYTDTQYF. CDR3 DNA: TGCGCCAGCAGCCCCGCCTATACAGATACGCAGTATTTT.

The V and J genes are TRBV6-5 and TRBJ2-4; D uncertain. Germline V lookup: CDR1 MNHEY, CDR2 SVGAGI. V lost 2 bases and J lost 7, with 15 bases in between. This CDR3 contains 15 residues. CDR3 sequence reads: CASSYRPKDGNIQYF. The CDR3 coding sequence is TGTGCCAGCAGTTACCGCCCGAAGGACGGGAACATTCAGTACTTC.

This clone was detected only a few times. CDR3: CASSAQQGFTEAFF. The CDR3 DNA is TGTGCCAGCAGCGCTCAACAGGGGTTCACTGAAGCTTTCTTT. The chain links TRBV7-3 to TRBJ1-1; 7 bases are shared with TRBD1. J was trimmed by 4 bases and V by 5 bases; bases with no gene match: 7. The CDR3 length is 14 residues. CDR1 and CDR2 from the germline V gene are SGHTA and FQGTGA.

This clone appeared a few times. This chain links TRBV7-9 with TRBJ2-1, with TRBD1 identical over 9 bases. The V and J ends lost 8 bases and 0 bases, in that order; junction bases with no gene match: 5. The CDR3 contains 15 residues. Germline CDR1 SEHNR, CDR2 FQNEAQ (reference sequence). For the CDR3, the DNA is TGTGCCAGCCGGACAGGGGCTAGCTCCTACAATGAGCAGTTCTTC. It is translated as CASRTGASSYNEQFF.

This clone was detected a few times. This rearrangement joins TRBV6-5 to TRBJ2-7; 9 positions agree with TRBD1. Germline CDR1 and CDR2: MNHEY and SVGAGI. Trimming removed 6 bases from V and 1 base from J; junction bases left unmatched: 7. The CDR3 runs to 15 residues. Written as DNA, the CDR3 is TGTGCCAGCAGGACAGGGGGAGGTTTTTCCTACGAGCAGTACTTC. Amino acids: CASRTGGGFSYEQYF.

This clone has a count of ten or more. The chain joins TRBV7-9 to TRBJ1-2, with TRBD1 identical over 8 bases. V was pared by 4 bases and J by 0 bases, with 10 bases of the junction left unmatched. The germline V gene has CDR1 SEHNR and CDR2 FQNEAQ (reference sequence). The CDR3 length is 17 residues. The CDR3 DNA reads as TGTGCCAGCAGCTCAGGACAGGGTAATATAGCTAACTATGGCTACACCTTC. This encodes CASSSGQGNIANYGYTF.

The rearrangement uses TRBV28 and TRBJ1-2; perhaps TRBD1 as D (6 bases). The CDR3 is 14 residues long. CDR1 and CDR2 from the germline V gene are MDHEN and SYDVKM. V shed 5 bases and J shed 4 bases, with 14 bases lying between them. The CDR3 nucleotides read TGTGCCAGCAGTCTTGGACAGAACCTCTATGGCTACACCTTC. Its protein is CASSLGQNLYGYTF.

CDR3 protein: CASSLGPDTNTEAFF. CDR3 bases: TGTGCCAGCAGCTTGGGCCCGGACACCAACACTGAAGCTTTCTTT. The chain has TRBV5-4 and TRBJ1-1, with D tentatively TRBD1 (5 bases). V lost 0 bases, J lost 2 bases, and 11 bases lay in between. The CDR3 contains 15 residues. The V gene's germline CDR1 is SGHNT and CDR2 YYREEE (reference sequence).

A few counts support this clone. As DNA, the CDR3 is TGTGCCTGGTCTACGGGGGATACGCAGTATTTT. It codes for CAWSTGDTQYF. The chain links TRBV30 to TRBJ2-3; tentative D call: TRBD2 (5 bases). CDR1 is GTSNPN and CDR2 is SVGIG in the germline V gene (reference sequence). CDR3 length equals 11 residues. Trimming cost V 5 bases and J 6 bases, with 9 bases left between them.

In this sample, this clone turned up a few times. V and J are TRBV28 and TRBJ2-7; tentatively, D is TRBD1 (5 bases). The CDR3 extends over 13 amino acids. Between the trimmed V and J ends, which lost 7 bases and 2 bases, there was a span of 12 bases. Germline lookup yields CDR1 MDHEN and CDR2 SYDVKM. CDR3 sequence: CASKPGSTYEQYF. CDR3 sequence (DNA): TGTGCCAGCAAGCCAGGGTCTACCTACGAGCAGTACTTC.

A few counts support this clone. The chain recombines TRBV30 with TRBJ1-5; D is ambiguous. The CDR3 is 13 residues long. Between the trimmed V and J ends, which lost 4 bases and 0 bases, there was a span of 7 bases. Germline lookup yields CDR1 GTSNPN and CDR2 SVGIG (reference sequence). CDR3 loop: CAWTVDSNQPQHF. In DNA, the CDR3 is TGTGCCTGGACAGTCGATAGCAATCAGCCCCAGCATTTT.

In its sample, this clone was seen a few times. The chain has TRBV7-9 and TRBJ1-1; D perhaps matches TRBD1 (6 bases). The germline V gene has CDR1 SEHNR and CDR2 FQNEAQ (reference sequence). Trimming took off 4 bases at V and 1 base at J, with 10 bases between the two ends. The CDR3 is 14 amino acids. CDR3 DNA: TGTGCCAGCAGCTCCGGACAGACGAACACTGAAGCTTTCTTT. Its translation is CASSSGQTNTEAFF.